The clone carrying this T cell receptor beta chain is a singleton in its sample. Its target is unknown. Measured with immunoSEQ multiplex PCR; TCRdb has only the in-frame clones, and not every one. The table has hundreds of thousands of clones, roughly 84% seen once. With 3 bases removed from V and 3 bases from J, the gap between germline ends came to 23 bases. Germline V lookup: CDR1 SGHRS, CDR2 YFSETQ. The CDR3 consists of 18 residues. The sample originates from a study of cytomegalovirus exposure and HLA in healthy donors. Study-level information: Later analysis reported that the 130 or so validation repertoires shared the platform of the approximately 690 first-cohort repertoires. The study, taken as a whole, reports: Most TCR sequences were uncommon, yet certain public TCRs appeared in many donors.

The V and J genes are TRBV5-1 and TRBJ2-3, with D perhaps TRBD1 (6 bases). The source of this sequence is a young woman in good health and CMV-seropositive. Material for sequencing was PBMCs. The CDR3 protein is CASSSVSGGGHRTDTQYF. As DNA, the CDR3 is TGCGCCAGCAGCTCAGTCAGCGGTGGGGGACATCGGACAGATACGCAGTATTTT.